These T cell receptor beta chains were read from a single sample in a study of blood T cells in healthy people across ages. From the 5' RACE reads, TCRdb called clonotypes with MiXCR, one entry per CDR3 protein. The repertoire holds around 1.5 million distinct CDR3 sequences, with around 42% as singletons. Sequencing was done on a sample of blood. The receptors stem from a woman younger than 30 in good health. Each CDR3 is given with its conserved first and last residue. A D gene is named only where the DNA matches it firmly. Some rows have no size entry. The others give once, few or many, or a class for an expanded clone.

>14|TRBJ2-7|NA|TRBV20-1|TRBD2
TGCAGTGCTAGAAAAGCGGGGGGCCTTCCTGAGCAGTACTTC
CSARKAGGLPEQYF
>15|TRBJ1-2|NA|TRBV7-8|NA
TGTGCCAGCAGCTTAACGAGGACAGCTAACTATGGCTACACCTTC
CASSLTRTANYGYTF
>15|TRBJ1-2|few|TRBV5-6|TRBD1
TGTGCCAGCAGCTTGGAGTCAGGGGGGATCTATGGCTACACCTTC
CASSLESGGIYGYTF
>16|TRBJ2-5|NA|TRBV7-6|TRBD1
TGTGCCAGCAGCTTAGTAACCAACAGGGGTCTGGAGACCCAGTACTTC
CASSLVTNRGLETQYF
>13|TRBJ2-1|NA|TRBV27|NA
TGTGCCAGCGGGAGCAGGGCTAGCGATGAGCAGTTCTTC
CASGSRASDEQFF
>16|TRBJ2-1|few|TRBV12-3/TRBV12-4|NA
TGTGCCAGCAGGTCTAGCCGGGGGAGCTCCTACAATGAGCAGTTCTTC
CASRSSRGSSYNEQFF
>12|TRBJ2-5|NA|TRBV7-3|NA
TGTGCCAGCAGCCCTGGCTCGCGGACCCAGTACTTC
CASSPGSRTQYF
>14|TRBJ2-7|NA|TRBV6-5|NA
TGTGCCAGCAGTTACTTGCCAGAAACCTACGAGCAGTACTTC
CASSYLPETYEQYF
>15|TRBJ2-5|few|TRBV25-1|NA
TGTGCCAGCAGTGGGCTAGGGAATGTCGAGGAGACCCAGTACTTC
CASSGLGNVEETQYF
>11|TRBJ2-7|NA|TRBV6-2/TRBV6-3|TRBD1
TGTGCCAGCAGTTGGGGACAGTACGAGTACTTC
CASSWGQYEYF
>16|TRBJ1-1|NA|TRBV7-9|NA
TGTGCCAGCAGCTCGGGCGATTATTCGAGGGGCACTGAAGCTTTCTTT
CASSSGDYSRGTEAFF
>15|TRBJ2-3|NA|TRBV2|NA
TGTGCCAGCAGTGAACCCAGGGCCAGCACAGATACGCAGTATTTT
CASSEPRASTDTQYF